The 14 T cell receptor beta chains given below trace back to one sample, sequenced in a study of T cell changes during pregnancy in multiple sclerosis. Clones were sequenced by immunoSEQ multiplex PCR, and TCRdb holds only the in-frame ones, with some missing. The table includes about 55,000 clones, around 94% detected once. The input for sequencing was CD8+ T cells from peripheral blood mononuclear cells, taken in the third trimester of pregnancy. Every receptor here comes from a female donor with multiple sclerosis, enrolled in a pregnancy study.

The rearrangement uses TRBV13 and TRBJ2-5; 7 bases map to TRBD1. The V gene end was trimmed by 6 bases and the J gene end by 5 bases; junction bases not matched to a gene: 6. The CDR3 is 13 amino acids. Germline CDR1 PRHDT, CDR2 FYEKMQ (reference sequence). CDR3 loop: CASRRTGDETQYF. CDR3 bases: TGTGCCAGCAGACGAACAGGGGATGAGACCCAGTACTTC.

The chain carries TRBV5-1 and TRBJ2-7, with 9 bases identical to TRBD1. The CDR3 runs to 14 residues. V was clipped by 4 bases and J by 1 base; unmatched bases: 3. Germline CDR1 is SGHRS and CDR2 is YFSETQ. Here the CDR3 DNA reads TGCGCCAGCAGCCGGGGGACAGGGTCCTACGAGCAGTACTTC. Residues: CASSRGTGSYEQYF.

V is TRBV5-4 and J is TRBJ2-2, with TRBD2 identical over 7 bases. Germline V gives CDR1 SGHNT, CDR2 YYREEE (reference sequence). This CDR3 is 15 amino acids long. V lost 4 bases to trimming and J lost 5 bases; unmatched junction nucleotides: 8. The CDR3: CASSRSGFVTGELFF. CDR3 sequence (DNA): TGTGCCAGCAGCCGTAGCGGGTTTGTGACCGGGGAGCTGTTTTTT.

The rearrangement joins TRBV5-1 to TRBJ2-1, with 8 bases lining up with TRBD2. In germline, CDR1 is SGHRS, CDR2 YFSETQ. This CDR3 contains 15 residues. After removal of 3 bases from V and 2 bases from J, the junction contained 4 bases not matched to a gene. CDR3 sequence: CASSSPAGAYNEQFF. CDR3 coding DNA: TGCGCCAGCAGCTCGCCAGCGGGAGCCTACAATGAGCAGTTCTTC.

This sequence joins TRBV4-1 and TRBJ2-7; possibly TRBD1 for D (6 bases). Germline V gene sequence: CDR1 MGHRA, CDR2 YSYEKL. The ends were cut back, 8 bases at V and 0 bases at J, with 11 bases in the middle. This CDR3 comprises 13 residues. The CDR3 loop is CASQDRDSYEQYF. The CDR3 DNA reads as TGCGCCAGCCAGGACAGAGACTCCTACGAGCAGTACTTC.

This clone was observed a handful of times. The chain employs TRBV7-9 and TRBJ1-2, with 8 bases matching TRBD1. Germline V gene sequence: CDR1 SEHNR, CDR2 FQNEAQ (reference sequence). The CDR3 is made up of 18 amino acids. With 2 bases clipped from V and 7 bases from J, the junction kept 18 bases outside the gene matches. For the CDR3, the DNA is TGTGCCAGCAGCTTACGACATAAAAAGGACAGGGTTGGGGGTGGCTACACCTTC. Protein product: CASSLRHKKDRVGGGYTF.

This clone showed up just once. The genes are TRBV7-9 and TRBJ1-1; weak D call: TRBD1 (6 bases). V dropped 4 bases and J dropped 1 base, with 10 bases sitting between them. The length of the CDR3 is 14 residues. The germline V gene has CDR1 SEHNR and CDR2 FQNEAQ (reference sequence). In nucleotides, the CDR3 is TGTGCCAGCAGCTGGGGGACACCGAACACTGAAGCTTTCTTT. It yields the protein CASSWGTPNTEAFF.

The chain employs TRBV15 and TRBJ1-1, with 10 bases that match TRBD1. With V trimmed by 3 bases and J by 6 bases, 7 bases remained unmatched. The CDR3 covers 15 residues. The germline gives CDR1 LNHNV, CDR2 YYDKDF (reference sequence). The CDR3 region is CATSSDRGPLSEAFF. In DNA, the CDR3 is TGTGCCACCAGCAGTGACAGGGGGCCTTTATCTGAAGCTTTCTTT.

J is TRBJ2-3 and V is TRBV19, with 12 bases matching TRBD2. This CDR3 region has 16 residues. CDR1 and CDR2 (germline): LNHDA, SQIVND (reference sequence). Unmatched junction bases numbered 9, after V lost 5 bases and J lost 6 bases. The CDR3 sequence is CASSYMLAGGFDTQYF. The CDR3, as DNA: TGTGCCAGTAGTTATATGCTAGCGGGAGGGTTCGATACGCAGTATTTT.

The chain combines TRBV18 with TRBJ2-1, with 14 bases fitting TRBD2. Trimming took 6 bases from V and 2 from J; bases not matched to a gene: 15. This CDR3 is built from 20 residues. CDR1 and CDR2 from the germline V gene are KGHSH and LQKENI. The CDR3 spells CASSQPGLAGGPRAYNEQFF. CDR3 in DNA: TGTGCCAGCTCCCAACCCGGACTAGCGGGAGGCCCCAGGGCCTACAATGAGCAGTTCTTC.

The chain joins TRBV7-9 to TRBJ2-1, with D possibly matching TRBD2 (5 bases). The CDR3 runs to 15 residues. The V and J ends lost 5 bases and 7 bases respectively, with 18 bases between them. Per germline, CDR1 SEHNR and CDR2 FQNEAQ (reference sequence). The CDR3 bases are TGTGCCAGCAGCCCCGCCACTAGGTCGGGTAATGAGCAGTTCTTC. It yields the protein CASSPATRSGNEQFF.

Regarding this clone: Because the CDR3's place on the DNA is in doubt, the DNA is left out and the CDR3 is given as listed by TCRdb. CDR3 loop: CASSLVGQGARGYIF. The chain uses TRBV5-6 and TRBJ1-2; the table's TRBD1 call for D was not verified on the DNA. Germline loops: CDR1 SGHDT, CDR2 YYEEEE. The CDR3 is made up of 15 amino acids, end residues included.

The chain uses TRBV11-2 and TRBJ2-1; TRBD2 is a possible D gene (5 bases). Germline CDR1 and CDR2: SGHAT and FQNNGV. Trimming cost V 5 bases and J 0 bases, with 17 bases left between them. This CDR3 spans 17 amino acids. The DNA of the CDR3 is TGTGCCAGCAGCCACGACGGGGAAACCAGCTCCTACAATGAGCAGTTCTTC. This codes for CASSHDGETSSYNEQFF.

The genes are TRBV7-3 and TRBJ2-1; D uncertain. Germline V CDR1 and CDR2: SGHTA, FQGTGA. V lost 3 bases, J lost 7 bases, and 16 bases lay in between. The CDR3 loop spans 15 amino acids. The chain's CDR3 is CASSFDSSPGNEQFF. CDR3 DNA sequence: TGTGCCAGCAGCTTTGACTCGAGCCCTGGGAATGAGCAGTTCTTC.